The T cell receptor beta chain under discussion was sequenced for a study of blood T cell repertoires in COVID-19. Whole-study context: The United States, Italy and Spain were the sources of the acute and convalescent COVID-19 samples. PBMCs, B-cell-depleted T cells, or T cells were the source of the cDNA or gDNA that made up the material.

Original data processing: Amplification of reference gene primers provided the estimated nucleated cell counts. Sequencing was performed with immunoSEQ multiplex PCR; in TCRdb, only in-frame clones are kept and a portion is missing. V and J calls and clone size follow that table, whereas D and trimming were derived from the DNA. The repertoire includes a few hundred thousand clones, around 86% of them detected once, and 3% to 3.5% sits in the top ten. Trimming removed 5 bases at V and 0 bases at J, with 10 bases between. Germline loops: CDR1 SGHDN, CDR2 FVKESK. CDR3 length: 14 residues. This rearrangement joins TRBV14 to TRBJ1-2; D might be TRBD1 (5 bases). This sequence originates from a man aged 55 to 70 with acute or convalescent COVID-19. The specimen sequenced was peripheral blood. The CDR3 bases are TGTGCCAGCAGCGGGACTGACTCTAACTATGGCTACACCTTC. It encodes CASSGTDSNYGYTF. Based on the CDR3 plus reference TRBV14 and TRBJ1-2, the full variable domain is EAGVTQFPSHSVIEKGQTVTLRCDPISGHDNLYWYRRVMGKEIKFLLHFVKESKQDESGMPNNRFLAERTGGTYSTLKVQPAELEDSGVYFCASSGTDSNYGYTFGSGTRLTVV.